The rows below give T cell receptor beta chains drawn from one sample of a study of beta chain features in type 1 diabetes. Assay: immunoSEQ multiplex PCR; the TCRdb copy retains only in-frame clones and omits some. The sample lists almost 350,000 clones, less than 10% occurring once. The sample comprised central memory CD4+ T cells from blood. The receptors derive from a woman aged 18-30 years in good health. Both conserved end residues are part of each CDR3. D genes are given only for firm matches. Rows may omit the clone size; those that give it use once, few, many or a size class.

D gene	V gene	clone size	J gene	CDR3 protein	CDR3 DNA
-	TRBV2	-	TRBJ2-2	CASRLQGSNTGELFF	TGTGCCAGCAGACTACAGGGATCCAACACCGGGGAGCTGTTTTTT
TRBD2	TRBV5-6	-	TRBJ2-1	CASSLDPAGSYNEQFF	TGTGCCAGCAGCTTGGACCCAGCGGGATCCTACAATGAGCAGTTCTTC
TRBD2	TRBV6-5	-	TRBJ2-7	CASSKSSGSLDEQYF	TGTGCCAGCAGTAAATCTAGCGGGAGTCTGGACGAGCAGTACTTC
-	TRBV15	-	TRBJ1-2	CATSPNSYNYRYTF	TGTGCCACCAGCCCCAACTCGTATAACTATCGCTACACCTTC
-	TRBV2	few	TRBJ2-4	CASSDFRGLAKNIQYF	TGTGCCAGCAGTGATTTTCGGGGGCTAGCCAAAAACATTCAGTACTTC
-	TRBV18	-	TRBJ2-7	CASSDTGPSYEQYF	TGTGCCAGCTCAGATACGGGCCCCTCCTACGAGCAGTACTTC
-	TRBV10-3	-	TRBJ2-3	CAIRAFQELSTDTQYF	TGTGCCATCAGGGCCTTCCAGGAACTTAGCACAGATACGCAGTATTTT
TRBD1	TRBV18	-	TRBJ1-5	CASSPDRSGQGSNQPQHF	TGTGCCAGCTCACCAGATCGATCGGGACAGGGGAGCAATCAGCCCCAGCATTTT
-	TRBV18	-	TRBJ2-2	CASSPLPGITGELFF	TGTGCCAGCTCACCATTACCGGGAATCACCGGGGAGCTGTTTTTT
TRBD1	TRBV7-9	-	TRBJ2-3	CASSLALQGEQYF	TGTGCCAGCAGCTTAGCCCTACAGGGGGAGCAGTATTTT
TRBD2	TRBV18	many	TRBJ2-2	CASSPRAVAGVPSTGELFF	TGTGCCAGCTCACCACGGGCCGTGGCGGGAGTCCCCTCCACCGGGGAGCTGTTTTTT
-	TRBV7-2	many	TRBJ1-5	CASSFVQGQNQPQHF	TGTGCCAGCAGCTTCGTCCAGGGCCAAAATCAGCCCCAGCATTTT
TRBD1	TRBV25-1	few	TRBJ2-6	CASSERQGKHSGANVLTF	TGTGCCAGCAGTGAGAGACAGGGAAAGCACTCTGGGGCCAACGTCCTGACTTTC
TRBD2	TRBV7-9	-	TRBJ2-1	CASSPRAGGPSNEQFF	TGTGCCAGCAGCCCAAGAGCGGGAGGGCCCTCTAATGAGCAGTTCTTC
-	TRBV5-1	few	TRBJ2-1	CASSLEFYEQFF	TGCGCCAGCAGCCTGGAGTTCTATGAGCAGTTCTTC
TRBD2	TRBV7-6	-	TRBJ2-3	CASSPGLAGARTDTQYF	TGTGCCAGCAGCCCTGGACTAGCGGGAGCGCGCACAGATACGCAGTATTTT
-	TRBV7-2	-	TRBJ2-1	CASSLVEAIRLNEQFF	TGTGCCAGCAGCTTAGTAGAGGCTATTCGACTTAATGAGCAGTTCTTC
-	TRBV7-2	-	TRBJ2-7	CASSSQSLGSYEQYF	TGTGCCAGCAGCTCTCAAAGCCTGGGGTCCTACGAGCAGTACTTC
TRBD1	TRBV11-3	-	TRBJ2-2	CASSPGTGRTGELFF	TGTGCCAGCAGCCCGGGGACAGGGAGAACCGGGGAGCTGTTTTTT
-	TRBV7-3	-	TRBJ2-2	CASSQRGSDTGELFF	TGTGCCAGCAGCCAGCGTGGGAGTGACACCGGGGAGCTGTTTTTT
TRBD1	TRBV15	-	TRBJ2-7	CATSRDPDRDEQYF	TGTGCCACCAGCAGAGATCCCGACAGGGACGAGCAGTACTTC
-	TRBV5-4	-	TRBJ1-1	CASSKVQQNTEAFF	TGTGCCAGCAGCAAAGTGCAGCAGAACACTGAAGCTTTCTTT
-	TRBV14	once	TRBJ1-2	CASSPGGVEGYTF	TGTGCCAGCAGCCCCGGGGGAGTGGAGGGCTACACCTTC
-	TRBV7-9	-	TRBJ1-2	CASSLGEPAYGYTF	TGTGCCAGCAGCTTGGGGGAACCAGCCTATGGCTACACCTTC
TRBD2	TRBV7-3	-	TRBJ2-1	CASRLAGGSSYNEQFF	TGTGCCAGCAGACTAGCGGGAGGAAGCTCCTACAATGAGCAGTTCTTC
-	TRBV2	few	TRBJ2-3	CASSEMASTDTQYF	TGTGCCAGCAGTGAAATGGCGAGCACAGATACGCAGTATTTT
-	TRBV11-2	few	TRBJ1-1	CASSLRRVSEAFF	TGTGCCAGCAGCTTAAGGCGGGTTTCTGAAGCTTTCTTT
TRBD1	TRBV5-8	few	TRBJ2-7	CASSRTGPMYEQYF	TGTGCCAGCAGCCGGACAGGGCCGATGTACGAGCAGTACTTC
-	TRBV28	-	TRBJ1-5	CATRGWTGNQPQHF	TGTGCCACCCGGGGATGGACGGGCAATCAGCCCCAGCATTTT
TRBD2	TRBV7-9	few	TRBJ2-2	CASRLTSGGTGELFF	TGTGCCAGCAGACTTACTAGCGGGGGGACCGGGGAGCTGTTTTTT
-	TRBV10-3	-	TRBJ1-1	CAISVSGGYGTEAFF	TGTGCCATCAGTGTATCTGGGGGATACGGGACTGAAGCTTTCTTT
-	TRBV29-1	many	TRBJ2-4	CSASGLAKNIQYF	TGCAGCGCAAGCGGACTAGCCAAAAACATTCAGTACTTC
-	TRBV28	few	TRBJ2-1	CASRSGYNEQFF	TGTGCCAGCAGGTCAGGGTACAATGAGCAGTTCTTC
TRBD2	TRBV9	-	TRBJ2-1	CASSVGSGLDYNEQFF	TGTGCCAGCAGCGTAGGTAGCGGGCTAGACTACAATGAGCAGTTCTTC
-	TRBV5-1	-	TRBJ2-4	CASSLAGPGYSNIQYF	TGCGCCAGCAGCTTAGCGGGTCCTGGGTACTCAAACATTCAGTACTTC
TRBD2	TRBV6-6	few	TRBJ2-7	CASSIAGGPYEQYF	TGTGCCAGCAGTATAGCGGGAGGACCTTACGAGCAGTACTTC
TRBD1	TRBV7-8	few	TRBJ1-1	CASSLQGWRVTEAFF	TGTGCCAGCAGCCTACAGGGGTGGAGAGTCACTGAAGCTTTCTTT
TRBD2	TRBV5-1	few	TRBJ2-3	CASSLEVAGADTQYF	TGCGCCAGCAGCTTGGAGGTAGCGGGAGCAGATACGCAGTATTTT
TRBD1	TRBV11-2	many	TRBJ2-1	CASSLGQGNEQFF	TGTGCCAGCAGTCTCGGACAGGGCAATGAGCAGTTCTTC
TRBD1	TRBV18	few	TRBJ1-1	CASSPVPGQGALWGEAFF	TGTGCCAGCTCACCGGTTCCGGGACAGGGAGCCCTCTGGGGTGAAGCTTTCTTT
-	TRBV18	few	TRBJ2-2	CASSPYRNANTGELFF	TGTGCCAGCTCACCATACAGGAACGCGAACACCGGGGAGCTGTTTTTT
TRBD2	TRBV5-1	-	TRBJ2-2	CASSRGLAGEGELFF	TGCGCCAGCAGCCGGGGACTAGCGGGAGAAGGGGAGCTGTTTTTT
TRBD2	TRBV5-1	-	TRBJ2-7	CASSVLAGSYEQYF	TGCGCCAGCAGCGTGCTAGCGGGTTCCTACGAGCAGTACTTC
TRBD2	TRBV5-5	many	TRBJ2-1	CASRGREGHEQFF	TGTGCCAGCAGAGGGCGGGAGGGCCATGAGCAGTTCTTC
TRBD2	TRBV11-2	-	TRBJ2-7	CASSLSHNGGTSSYEQYF	TGTGCCAGCAGCTTATCCCACAACGGTGGGACTAGTTCCTACGAGCAGTACTTC
-	TRBV6-6	-	TRBJ2-7	CASSAHHRGSYEQYF	TGTGCCAGCAGTGCCCACCATAGAGGGTCCTACGAGCAGTACTTC
-	TRBV2	-	TRBJ2-3	CASSLDRQVGTDTQYF	TGTGCCAGCAGTCTGGATCGCCAGGTGGGCACAGATACGCAGTATTTT